This TCR beta chain is from a study of T cells after yellow fever vaccination. TCRdb re-called the 5' RACE reads through MiXCR, storing one row per CDR3 protein. Altogether about 45,000 distinct CDR3 sequences are present, under 8% being singletons, with the ten largest covering about 15%. This clonotype has ten or more counts. Germline assignment: CDR1 SGHVS and CDR2 FNYEAQ. The germline V and J ends were trimmed by 1 base and 0 bases, with 6 bases remaining between them. There are 14 residues in the CDR3. The chain employs TRBV7-6 and TRBJ2-5; D is unresolved. The source was CD8+ T cells not binding an NS4B(214-222) dextramer, sorted from PBMCs, collected 45 days after the yellow fever booster vaccination. This sequence was found in a young man who received the YFV17D yellow fever vaccine. CDR3 sequence (DNA): TGTGCCAGCAGCTTAGAGAGCTACCAAGAGACCCAGTACTTC. Translated, it gives CASSLESYQETQYF.